The sequence of this T cell receptor beta chain was determined in a study of identical twins. With template switching, a universal primer site was added, and the cDNA carried unique molecular identifiers. TCRdb re-derived calls from the 5' RACE reads in MiXCR, one entry per CDR3 protein. This sample has more than 600,000 distinct CDR3 sequences, with about 20% found just once. This clonotype was counted only a few times. The CDR3 spans 13 residues. Germline values: CDR1 LGHDT, CDR2 YNNKEL (reference sequence). V gave up 5 bases and J gave up 4 bases; unmatched junction bases: 4. The sample also formed part of further work on T cells expressing NK-cell markers.

This clonotype was obtained from a woman in her late teens or twenties in good health. This rearrangement joins TRBV3-1 to TRBJ2-5; 7 nucleotides line up with TRBD2. The sequencing input was PBMCs. This chain's CDR3 is CASSGGVGETQYF. The CDR3 DNA reads TGTGCCAGCAGCGGGGGGGTAGGAGAGACCCAGTACTTC.